These T cell receptor beta chains were read from a single sample in a study of blood T cell repertoires in COVID-19. Profiling relied on immunoSEQ multiplex PCR, and the TCRdb table lists in-frame clones only, not all of them. The sample contains about 98,000 clones, roughly 86% of which appear only once. Sequencing input: peripheral blood. The receptors derive from a man between 45 and 60 years old with acute or convalescent COVID-19. The CDR3 runs from the conserved cysteine through the conserved F or W. Fields, in order: clone size, V gene, D gene, J gene, CDR3 protein, CDR3 DNA. The D gene is left open where the match is weak. Expanded clones are given a class, and other clones once, few, many or no size at all.

.	TRBV4-1	TRBD2	TRBJ2-3	CASSQALAVTDTQYF	TGCGCCAGCAGCCAAGCCCTAGCGGTCACAGATACGCAGTATTTT
.	TRBV6-5	TRBD1	TRBJ2-7	CASGTGSSYEQYF	TGTGCCAGCGGGACAGGGAGCTCCTACGAGCAGTACTTC
.	TRBV6-6	TRBD2	TRBJ2-7	CASSLLAGVYEQYF	TGTGCCAGCAGTTTACTAGCGGGGGTCTACGAGCAGTACTTC
.	TRBV5-4	.	TRBJ1-6	CASSPRGSPLHF	TGTGCCAGCAGCCCACGGGGGTCACCCCTCCACTTT
.	TRBV30	TRBD2	TRBJ2-1	CAWTLRSGGRGNEQFF	TGTGCCTGGACCCTTCGGTCTGGCGGGAGGGGGAATGAGCAGTTCTTC
.	TRBV5-1	.	TRBJ1-1	CASSLLPGTEAFF	TGCGCCAGCAGCTTGCTTCCAGGAACTGAAGCTTTCTTT
.	TRBV6-2/TRBV6-3	TRBD1	TRBJ1-1	CASSHGGTGHHTEAFF	TGTGCCAGCAGCCACGGCGGGACAGGGCATCACACTGAAGCTTTCTTT
few	TRBV29-1	TRBD1	TRBJ2-5	CSVVDRAETQYF	TGCAGCGTTGTTGACAGGGCAGAGACCCAGTACTTC
.	TRBV10-2	.	TRBJ1-5	CASSDEGASNQPQHF	TGCGCCAGCAGTGATGAAGGGGCAAGCAATCAGCCCCAGCATTTT
.	TRBV29-1	TRBD1	TRBJ1-3	CSVAGTGGSPSGNTIYF	TGCAGCGTCGCCGGGACAGGGGGCTCACCCTCTGGAAACACCATATATTTT
once	TRBV5-1	TRBD1	TRBJ2-7	CASSFWTGATYEQYF	TGCGCCAGCAGCTTTTGGACAGGGGCAACCTACGAGCAGTACTTC
.	TRBV20-1	.	TRBJ1-1	CILPGNTEAFF	TGCATCCTCCCAGGTAACACTGAAGCTTTCTTT
.	TRBV7-9	TRBD1	TRBJ2-3	CASSTSTGIGTDTQYF	TGTGCCAGCAGCACCTCGACAGGGATAGGCACAGATACGCAGTATTTT
few	TRBV14	.	TRBJ1-1	CASSQVGGLNTEAFF	TGTGCCAGCAGCCAAGTTGGGGGCCTGAACACTGAAGCTTTCTTT
.	TRBV5-1	TRBD1	TRBJ1-4	CASSLGQGATNEKLFF	TGCGCCAGCAGCTTGGGACAGGGTGCAACTAATGAAAAACTGTTTTTT